Following are 4 T cell receptor beta chains from one sample sequenced in a study of blood T cell repertoires in COVID-19. Data came from immunoSEQ multiplex PCR; TCRdb stores just in-frame clones and leaves some out. Among about 350,000 clones listed, more than 75% were seen once. The source material was PBMCs or T cells enriched from blood (not recorded which). These receptors originate from a woman aged 25-40 years who had recovered from COVID-19.

The chain is built from TRBV2 and TRBJ1-4; 10 bases are a match to TRBD1. Germline assignment: CDR1 SNHLY and CDR2 FYNNEI. The CDR3 is made up of 15 amino acids. Losses at the gene ends were 7 bases for V and 7 bases for J; bases not matched to a gene: 9. The CDR3 region has the DNA TGTGCCAGCATATTTCTGGACAGGGGGAGTGAAAAACTGTTTTTT. As protein: CASIFLDRGSEKLFF.

This clone was counted only a few times. This chain connects TRBV13 to TRBJ1-5; possible D gene TRBD1, 5 bases. The CDR3 totals 15 residues. Germline CDR1 is PRHDT and CDR2 is FYEKMQ (reference sequence). Trimming took off 0 bases at V and 9 bases at J, with 15 bases between the two ends. Here the CDR3 DNA reads TGTGCCAGCAGCTTAGGCCGGGGGATGGATAGGCCCCAGCATTTT. It encodes CASSLGRGMDRPQHF.

This chain joins TRBV6-5 and TRBJ1-5; D is perhaps TRBD1 (6 bases). The ends were cut back, 7 bases at V and 2 bases at J, with 15 bases in the middle. CDR1 is MNHEY and CDR2 is SVGAGI in the germline V gene. The CDR3 spans 15 residues. The CDR3 DNA sequence: TGTGCCAGCATCCTTGGGGCAGGGGGCAATCAGCCCCAGCATTTT. It is translated as CASILGAGGNQPQHF.

This chain links TRBV2 with TRBJ2-7; the match to TRBD2 covers 8 bases. Germline CDR1 and CDR2: SNHLY and FYNNEI. This CDR3 contains 15 residues. Unmatched junction bases numbered 8, after V lost 0 bases and J lost 7 bases. The CDR3 DNA sequence: TGTGCCAGCAGTGAAGCGGCTAGCGGGCCGGGAGAGCAGTACTTC. Translating gives CASSEAASGPGEQYF.